This is a list of T cell receptor beta chains from one sample in a study of shared clonotypes between healthy human individuals. TCRdb's table, derived via immunoSEQ multiplex PCR, lists solely in-frame clones and lacks some. The sample lists 500,000 or so clones; approximately 95% were seen once. Sequencing was done on a sample of naive CD4+ T cells sorted from blood. The origin of the receptors is a woman between 25 and 40 years old in good health. CDR3s include the opening cysteine and the closing phenylalanine or tryptophan. Fields, in order: CDR3 protein, CDR3 DNA, J gene, clone size, V gene, D gene. The D gene is left open where the match is weak. Clone size, where shown, is once, few, many, or a class for clones that have expanded.

CASRARSGRSYNEQFF	TGCGCCAGCAGAGCCCGTAGCGGGAGGTCCTACAATGAGCAGTTCTTC	TRBJ2-1	-	TRBV5-1	TRBD2
CASTLIQGGNEKLFF	TGTGCCAGCACTTTGATACAGGGGGGTAATGAAAAACTGTTTTTT	TRBJ1-4	-	TRBV28	TRBD1
CASSLVAGTEAFF	TGTGCCAGCAGCTTAGTGGCGGGCACTGAAGCTTTCTTT	TRBJ1-1	-	TRBV7-9	-
CASSLSRTGGNGYTF	TGTGCCAGCAGCTTATCCCGGACAGGGGGTAATGGCTACACCTTC	TRBJ1-2	-	TRBV7-8	TRBD1
CASSATLEQYF	TGTGCCAGCAGTGCCACCTTGGAGCAGTACTTC	TRBJ2-7	once	TRBV28	-
CASSTPGLYAPEQFF	TGTGCCAGCAGTACCCCCGGCCTCTATGCCCCTGAGCAGTTCTTC	TRBJ2-1	-	TRBV27	-
CASSAKRTVFTDTQYF	TGTGCCAGCAGTGCGAAAAGGACGGTTTTCACAGATACGCAGTATTTT	TRBJ2-3	-	TRBV2	-
CAWESGRPHTQYF	TGTGCCTGGGAGAGCGGGAGGCCCCATACGCAGTATTTT	TRBJ2-3	-	TRBV30	TRBD2
CASGLGGLVWDEQFF	TGTGCTAGTGGTTTAGGGGGACTAGTCTGGGATGAGCAGTTCTTC	TRBJ2-1	-	TRBV12-5	TRBD2
CASSLSGRGRLAGRSDTQYF	TGTGCCAGCAGCCTCTCAGGTAGAGGGCGACTAGCGGGCCGATCAGATACGCAGTATTTT	TRBJ2-3	-	TRBV4-2	TRBD2
CASSLGINQPQHF	TGTGCCAGCAGCTTGGGGATCAATCAGCCCCAGCATTTT	TRBJ1-5	-	TRBV7-9	-
CATSRDPAEGNQPQHF	TGTGCCACCAGCAGAGATCCTGCAGAGGGCAATCAGCCCCAGCATTTT	TRBJ1-5	-	TRBV15	-
CASSPGTSGKVSEQFF	TGTGCCAGCAGCCCGGGGACTAGCGGGAAGGTTAGTGAGCAGTTCTTC	TRBJ2-1	-	TRBV7-6	TRBD2
CASSLALETGWDEQYF	TGTGCCAGCAGTCTCGCTCTGGAGACAGGGTGGGACGAGCAGTACTTC	TRBJ2-7	-	TRBV28	TRBD1